This T cell receptor (beta chain) was recovered during a study of post-analysis software for immune sequencing data. For the study at large: Both relapsing-remitting and secondary progressive multiple sclerosis featured among the disease courses, as did progressive-relapsing multiple sclerosis. Overall study results and limits: Diversity measured as normalized Chao1 was significantly lower in multiple sclerosis patients than in controls. Elevated frequency relative to controls characterized a handful of TRBV segments in patients, TRBV5-6, TRBV5-1 and TRBV20-1 among them.

Germline CDR1 KGHDR, CDR2 SFDVKD. This CDR3 region has 14 residues. Trimming cost V 6 bases and J 11 bases; bases outside gene matches: 8. Unique molecular identifiers were built into the TCR beta cDNA libraries. Researchers reported around 510,000 cDNA molecules coming from approximately 0.95 to 9.8 million T cells. TCRdb re-called the PCR reads through MiXCR, storing one row per CDR3 protein. The sample holds fewer than 850,000 distinct CDR3 sequences, roughly 50% seen once. This clonotype occurred a few times. Its antigen is currently unknown. The source is a girl aged 10-17 years with multiple sclerosis. Sequenced sample: blood. The chain employs TRBV24-1 and TRBJ2-1; 11 nucleotides agree with TRBD2. CDR3 sequence (DNA): TGTGCCACCAGTCAGACTAGCGGGATGGGTAAGCAGTTCTTC. This codes for CATSQTSGMGKQFF.